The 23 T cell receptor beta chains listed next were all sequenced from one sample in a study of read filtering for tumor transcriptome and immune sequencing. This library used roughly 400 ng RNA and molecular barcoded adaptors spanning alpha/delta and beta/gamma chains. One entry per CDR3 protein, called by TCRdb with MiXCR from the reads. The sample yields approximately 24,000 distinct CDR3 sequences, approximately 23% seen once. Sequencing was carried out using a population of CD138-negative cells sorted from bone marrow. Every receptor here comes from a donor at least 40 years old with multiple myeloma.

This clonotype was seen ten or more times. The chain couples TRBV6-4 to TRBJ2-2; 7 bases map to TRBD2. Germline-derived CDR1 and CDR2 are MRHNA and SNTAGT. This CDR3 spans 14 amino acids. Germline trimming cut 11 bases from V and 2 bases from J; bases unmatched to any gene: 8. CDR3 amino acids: CAGSGTINTGELFF. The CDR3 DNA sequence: TGTGCCGGGTCCGGGACTATCAACACCGGGGAGCTGTTTTTT.

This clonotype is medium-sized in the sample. The CDR3 loop is CASSLGTSGFSYNEQFF. Here the CDR3 DNA reads TGTGCCAGCAGCTTAGGTACTAGCGGGTTCTCCTACAATGAGCAGTTCTTC. V usage is TRBV13 and J usage is TRBJ2-1; 9 bases map to TRBD2. Germline trimming cut 0 bases from V and 0 bases from J; bases unmatched to any gene: 3. Germline loops: CDR1 PRHDT, CDR2 FYEKMQ (reference sequence). The CDR3 sequence is 17 residues long. The whole variable domain, filled in from reference TRBV13 and TRBJ2-1, reads AAGVIQSPRHLIKEKRETATLKCYPIPRHDTVYWYQQGPGQDPQFLISFYEKMQSDKGSIPDRFSAQQFSDYHSELNMSSLELGDSALYFCASSLGTSGFSYNEQFFGPGTRLTVL.

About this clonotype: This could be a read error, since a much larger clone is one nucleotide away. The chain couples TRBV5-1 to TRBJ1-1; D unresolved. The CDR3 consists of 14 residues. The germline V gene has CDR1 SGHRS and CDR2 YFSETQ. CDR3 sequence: CVSSLTQTITEAFF. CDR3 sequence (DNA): TGCGTCAGCAGCTTGACGCAAACAATCACTGAAGCTTTCTTT.

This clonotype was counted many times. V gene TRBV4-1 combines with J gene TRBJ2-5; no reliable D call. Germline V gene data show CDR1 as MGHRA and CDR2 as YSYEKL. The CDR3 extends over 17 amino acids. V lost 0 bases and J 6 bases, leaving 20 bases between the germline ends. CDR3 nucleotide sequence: TGCGCCAGCAGCCAAGATCCCATGGACCCCACGAGGAAGACCCAGTACTTC. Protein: CASSQDPMDPTRKTQYF.

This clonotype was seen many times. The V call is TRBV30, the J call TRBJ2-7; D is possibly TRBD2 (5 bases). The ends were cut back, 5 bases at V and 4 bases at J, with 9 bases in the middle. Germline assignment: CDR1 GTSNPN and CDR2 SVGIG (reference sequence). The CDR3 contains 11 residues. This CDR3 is CAWQDFYEQYF. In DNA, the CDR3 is TGTGCCTGGCAGGACTTTTACGAGCAGTACTTC.

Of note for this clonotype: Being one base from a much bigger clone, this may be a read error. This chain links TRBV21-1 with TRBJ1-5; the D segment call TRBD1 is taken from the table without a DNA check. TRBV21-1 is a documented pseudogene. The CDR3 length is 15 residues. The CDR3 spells CTSSNTKRGNQPQHF. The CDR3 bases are TGTACCAGCAGCAACACGAAGAGGGGTAATCAGCCCCAGCATTTT.

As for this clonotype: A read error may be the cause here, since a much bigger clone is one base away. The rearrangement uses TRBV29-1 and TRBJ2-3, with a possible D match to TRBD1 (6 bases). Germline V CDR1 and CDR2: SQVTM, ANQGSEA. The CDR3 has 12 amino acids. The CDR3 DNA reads TGCAGCGTTGATACAGGGTCAGATGCGCAGTATTTT. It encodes CSVDTGSDAQYF.

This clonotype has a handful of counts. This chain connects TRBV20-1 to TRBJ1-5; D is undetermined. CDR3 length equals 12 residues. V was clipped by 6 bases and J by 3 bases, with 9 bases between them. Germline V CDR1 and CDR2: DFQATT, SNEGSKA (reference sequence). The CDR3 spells CSAAAANQPQHF. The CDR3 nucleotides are TGCAGTGCAGCGGCGGCCAATCAGCCCCAGCATTTT.

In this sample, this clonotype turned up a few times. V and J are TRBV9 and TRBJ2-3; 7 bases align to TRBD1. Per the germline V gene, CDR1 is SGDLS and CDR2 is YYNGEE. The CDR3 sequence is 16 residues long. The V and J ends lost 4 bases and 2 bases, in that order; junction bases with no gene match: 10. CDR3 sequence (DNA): TGTGCCAGCAGCTACCCCGAGGGGGCCTCCACAGATACGCAGTATTTT. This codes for CASSYPEGASTDTQYF.

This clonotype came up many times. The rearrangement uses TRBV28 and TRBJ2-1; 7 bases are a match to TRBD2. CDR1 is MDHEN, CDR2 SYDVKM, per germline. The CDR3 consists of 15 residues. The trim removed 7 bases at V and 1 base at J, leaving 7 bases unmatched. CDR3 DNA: TGTGCCAGCACCCCCGGGGGAGGGTCCTACAATGAGCAGTTCTTC. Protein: CASTPGGGSYNEQFF.

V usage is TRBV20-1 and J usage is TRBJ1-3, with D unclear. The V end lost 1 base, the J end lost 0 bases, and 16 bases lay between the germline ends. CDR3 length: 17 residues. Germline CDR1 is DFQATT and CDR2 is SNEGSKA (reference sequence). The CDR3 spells CSARVAAGSLSGNTIYF. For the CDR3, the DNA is TGCAGTGCTAGAGTCGCCGCCGGTTCTCTCTCTGGAAACACCATATATTTT.

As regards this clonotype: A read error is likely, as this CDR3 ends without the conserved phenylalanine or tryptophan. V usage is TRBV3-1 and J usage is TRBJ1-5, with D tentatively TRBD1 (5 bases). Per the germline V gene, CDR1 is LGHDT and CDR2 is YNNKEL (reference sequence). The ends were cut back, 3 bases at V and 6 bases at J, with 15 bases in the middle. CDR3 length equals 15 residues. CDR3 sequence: CASSQGGSMAQPQHL. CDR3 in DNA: TGTGCCAGCAGCCAGGGGGGGAGTATGGCTCAGCCCCAGCATCTT.

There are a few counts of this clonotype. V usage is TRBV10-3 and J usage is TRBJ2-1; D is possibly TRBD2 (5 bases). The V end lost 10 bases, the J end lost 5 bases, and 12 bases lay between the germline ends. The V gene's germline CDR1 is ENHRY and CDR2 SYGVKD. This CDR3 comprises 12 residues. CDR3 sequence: CATRTGDNEQFF. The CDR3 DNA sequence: TGTGCCACCCGGACTGGAGACAATGAGCAGTTCTTC.

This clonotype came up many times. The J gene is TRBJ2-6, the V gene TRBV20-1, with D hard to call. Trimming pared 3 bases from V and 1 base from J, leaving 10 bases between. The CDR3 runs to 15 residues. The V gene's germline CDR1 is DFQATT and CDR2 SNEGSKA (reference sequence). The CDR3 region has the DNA TGCAGTGCTAGTAATGTCGGATCTGGGGCCAACGTCCTGACTTTC. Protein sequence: CSASNVGSGANVLTF.

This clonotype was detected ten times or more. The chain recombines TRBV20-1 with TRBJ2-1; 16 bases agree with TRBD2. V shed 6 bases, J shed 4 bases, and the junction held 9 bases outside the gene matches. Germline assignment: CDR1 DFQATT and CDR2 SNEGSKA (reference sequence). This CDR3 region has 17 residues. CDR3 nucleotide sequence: TGCAGTGCGTTGGGACTAGCGGGGGGGGTGACTTACAATGAGCAGTTCTTC. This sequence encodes CSALGLAGGVTYNEQFF.

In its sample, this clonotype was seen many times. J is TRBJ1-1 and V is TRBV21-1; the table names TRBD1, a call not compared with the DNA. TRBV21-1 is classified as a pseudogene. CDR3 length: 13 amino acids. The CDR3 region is CAGPERTNTEAFF. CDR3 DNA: TGTGCCGGCCCCGAGAGGACGAACACTGAAGCTTTCTTT.

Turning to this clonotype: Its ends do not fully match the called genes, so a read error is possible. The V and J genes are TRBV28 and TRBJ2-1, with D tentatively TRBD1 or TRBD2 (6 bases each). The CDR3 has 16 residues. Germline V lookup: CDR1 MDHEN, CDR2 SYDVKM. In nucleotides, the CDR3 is TGTGCCAGCAGCTCCGGGGGCGGGGAAAAGAAAAATGAGCAGCTCTTC. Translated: CASSSGGGEKKNEQLF.

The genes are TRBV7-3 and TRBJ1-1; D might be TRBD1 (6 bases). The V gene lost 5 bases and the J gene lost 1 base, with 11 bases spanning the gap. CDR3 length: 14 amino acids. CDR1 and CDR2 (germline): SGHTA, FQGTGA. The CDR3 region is CASSLTGPNTEAFF. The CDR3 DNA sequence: TGTGCCAGCAGCCTCACAGGGCCGAACACTGAAGCTTTCTTT. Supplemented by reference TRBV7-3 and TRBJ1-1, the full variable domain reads GAGVSQTPSNKVTEKGKYVELRCDPISGHTALYWYRQSLGQGPEFLIYFQGTGAADDSGLPNDRFFAVRPEGSVSTLKIQRTERGDSAVYLCASSLTGPNTEAFFGQGTRLTVV.

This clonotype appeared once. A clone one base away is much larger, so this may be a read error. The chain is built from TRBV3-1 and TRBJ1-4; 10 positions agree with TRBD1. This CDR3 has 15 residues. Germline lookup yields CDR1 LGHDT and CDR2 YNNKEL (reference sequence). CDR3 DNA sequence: TGTGCCAGCAGCCACAGGACAGGGGGAAATGAAAAACTGCTTTTT. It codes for CASSHRTGGNEKLLF.

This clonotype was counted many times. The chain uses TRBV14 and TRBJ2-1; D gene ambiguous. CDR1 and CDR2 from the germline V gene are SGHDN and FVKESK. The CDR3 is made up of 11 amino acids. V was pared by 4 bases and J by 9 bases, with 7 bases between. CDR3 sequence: CASSLAGEQFF. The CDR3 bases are TGTGCCAGCAGCCTGGCAGGTGAGCAGTTCTTC.

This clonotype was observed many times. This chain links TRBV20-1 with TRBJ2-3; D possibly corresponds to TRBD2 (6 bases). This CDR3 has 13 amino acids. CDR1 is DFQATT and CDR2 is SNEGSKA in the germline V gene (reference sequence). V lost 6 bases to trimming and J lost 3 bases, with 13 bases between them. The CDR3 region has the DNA TGCAGTGCCCTAGTGGGGGGAACAGATACGCAGTATTTT. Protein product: CSALVGGTDTQYF.

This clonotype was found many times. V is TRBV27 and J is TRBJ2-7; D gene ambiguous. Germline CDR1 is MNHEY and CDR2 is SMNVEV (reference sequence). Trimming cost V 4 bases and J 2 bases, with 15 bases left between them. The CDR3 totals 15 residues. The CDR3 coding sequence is TGTGCCAGCAGTTCCGGCGAGAACAGCCCCTACGAGCAGTACTTC. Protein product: CASSSGENSPYEQYF.

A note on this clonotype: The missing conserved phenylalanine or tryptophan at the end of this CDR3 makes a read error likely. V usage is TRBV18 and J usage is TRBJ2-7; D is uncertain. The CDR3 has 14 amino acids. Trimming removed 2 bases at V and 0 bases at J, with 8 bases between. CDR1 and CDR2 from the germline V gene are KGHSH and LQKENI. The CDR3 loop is CASSPMDISYEQYL. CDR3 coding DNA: TGTGCCAGCTCACCAATGGATATCTCCTACGAGCAGTACCTC.